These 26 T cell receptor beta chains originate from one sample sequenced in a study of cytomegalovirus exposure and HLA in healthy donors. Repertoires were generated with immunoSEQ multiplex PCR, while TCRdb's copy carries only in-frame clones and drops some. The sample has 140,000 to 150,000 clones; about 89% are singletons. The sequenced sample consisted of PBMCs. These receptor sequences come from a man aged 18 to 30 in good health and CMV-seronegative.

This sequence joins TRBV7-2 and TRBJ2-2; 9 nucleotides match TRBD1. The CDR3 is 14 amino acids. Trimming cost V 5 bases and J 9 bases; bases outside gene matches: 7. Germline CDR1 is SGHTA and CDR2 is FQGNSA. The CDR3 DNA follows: TGTGCCAGCAGCAAAGGGACAGGGCTAAGGGAGCTGTTTTTT. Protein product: CASSKGTGLRELFF.

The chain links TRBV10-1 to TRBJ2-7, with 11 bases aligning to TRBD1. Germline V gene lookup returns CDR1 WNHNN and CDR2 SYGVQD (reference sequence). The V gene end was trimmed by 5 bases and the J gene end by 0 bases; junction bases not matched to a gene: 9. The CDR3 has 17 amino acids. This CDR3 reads CASSPGTGGQASYEQYF. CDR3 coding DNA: TGCGCCAGCAGTCCTGGGACAGGGGGACAAGCCTCCTACGAGCAGTACTTC.

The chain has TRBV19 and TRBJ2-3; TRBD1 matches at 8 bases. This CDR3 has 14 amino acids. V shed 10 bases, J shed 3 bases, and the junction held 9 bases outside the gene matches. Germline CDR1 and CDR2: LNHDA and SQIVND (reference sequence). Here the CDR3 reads CATAQGAGTDTQYF. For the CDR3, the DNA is TGTGCCACCGCCCAGGGGGCTGGGACAGATACGCAGTATTTT.

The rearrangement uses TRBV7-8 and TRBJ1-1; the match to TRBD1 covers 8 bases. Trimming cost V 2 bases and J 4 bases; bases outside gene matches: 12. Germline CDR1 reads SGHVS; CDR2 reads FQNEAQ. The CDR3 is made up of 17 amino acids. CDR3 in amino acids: CASSLRTGWGVGTEAFF. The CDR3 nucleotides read TGTGCCAGCAGCTTACGGACAGGGTGGGGTGTAGGCACTGAAGCTTTCTTT.

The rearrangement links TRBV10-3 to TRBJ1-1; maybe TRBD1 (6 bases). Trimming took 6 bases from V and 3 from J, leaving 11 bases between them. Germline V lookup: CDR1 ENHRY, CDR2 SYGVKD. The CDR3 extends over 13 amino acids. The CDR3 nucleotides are TGTGCCATCAGACCCGGACAGCACACTGAAGCTTTCTTT. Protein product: CAIRPGQHTEAFF.

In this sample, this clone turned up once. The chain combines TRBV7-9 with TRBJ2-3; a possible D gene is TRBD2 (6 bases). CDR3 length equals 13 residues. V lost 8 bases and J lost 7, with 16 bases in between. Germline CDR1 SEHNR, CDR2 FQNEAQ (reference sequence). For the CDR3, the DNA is TGTGCCAGCCTGGAGGGTGTGGGAAATACGCAGTATTTT. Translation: CASLEGVGNTQYF. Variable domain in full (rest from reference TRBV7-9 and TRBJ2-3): DTGVSQNPRHKITKRGQNVTFRCDPISEHNRLYWYRQTLGQGPEFLTYFQNEAQLEKSRLLSDRFSAERPKGSFSTLEIQRTEQGDSAMYLCASLEGVGNTQYFGPGTRLTVL.

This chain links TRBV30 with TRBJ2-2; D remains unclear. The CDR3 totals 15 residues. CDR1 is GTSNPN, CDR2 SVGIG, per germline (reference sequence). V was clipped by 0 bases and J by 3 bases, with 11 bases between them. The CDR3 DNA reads TGTGCCTGGAGTGTACGTGGCAGATACACCGGGGAGCTGTTTTTT. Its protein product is CAWSVRGRYTGELFF.

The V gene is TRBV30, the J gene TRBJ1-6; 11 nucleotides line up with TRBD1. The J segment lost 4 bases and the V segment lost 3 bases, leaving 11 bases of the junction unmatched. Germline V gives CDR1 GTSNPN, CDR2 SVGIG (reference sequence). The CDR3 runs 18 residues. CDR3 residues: CAWRAGQGAGSYNSPLHF. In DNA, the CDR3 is TGTGCCTGGAGGGCAGGACAGGGGGCCGGGTCATATAATTCACCCCTCCACTTT.

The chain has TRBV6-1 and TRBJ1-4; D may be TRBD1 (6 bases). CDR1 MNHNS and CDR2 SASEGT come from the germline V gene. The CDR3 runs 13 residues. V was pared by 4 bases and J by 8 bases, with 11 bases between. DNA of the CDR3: TGTGCCAGCAGTGGATCAGGGGTCGAAAAACTGTTTTTT. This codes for CASSGSGVEKLFF.

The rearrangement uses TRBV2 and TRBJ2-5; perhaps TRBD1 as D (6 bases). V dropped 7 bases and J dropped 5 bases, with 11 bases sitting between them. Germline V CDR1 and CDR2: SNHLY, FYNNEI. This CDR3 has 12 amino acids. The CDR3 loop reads CASKSGAETQYF. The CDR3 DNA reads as TGTGCCAGCAAATCAGGGGCCGAGACCCAGTACTTC.

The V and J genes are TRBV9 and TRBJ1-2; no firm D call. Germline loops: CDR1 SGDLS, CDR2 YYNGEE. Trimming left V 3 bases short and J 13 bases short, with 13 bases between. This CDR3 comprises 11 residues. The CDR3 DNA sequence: TGTGCCAGCAGCGACGGGTTTTTTGGCACCTTC. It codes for CASSDGFFGTF.

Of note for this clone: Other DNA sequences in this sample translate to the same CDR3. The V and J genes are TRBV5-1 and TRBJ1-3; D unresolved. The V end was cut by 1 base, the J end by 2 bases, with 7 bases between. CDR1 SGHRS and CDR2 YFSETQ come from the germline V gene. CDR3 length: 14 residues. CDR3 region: CASSLSGPGNTIYF. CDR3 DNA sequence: TGCGCCAGCAGCTTGTCCGGTCCTGGAAACACCATATATTTT.

The CDR3 region has the DNA TGTGCCAGCAGCTTGGGGACAGGTCTTCACACCGGGGAGCTGTTTTTT. Protein: CASSLGTGLHTGELFF. This chain uses TRBV11-1 with TRBJ2-2; TRBD1 matches 8 bases. V shed 3 bases and J 3 bases; nucleotides not matched to a gene: 6. CDR3 size: 16 residues. CDR1 and CDR2 (germline): SGHAT, FQDESV (reference sequence).

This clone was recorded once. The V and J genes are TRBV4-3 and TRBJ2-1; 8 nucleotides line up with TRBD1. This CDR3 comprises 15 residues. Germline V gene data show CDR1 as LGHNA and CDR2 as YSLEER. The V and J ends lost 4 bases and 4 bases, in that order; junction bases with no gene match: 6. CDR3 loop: CASSRTTGGYNEQFF. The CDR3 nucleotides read TGCGCCAGCAGCCGAACTACAGGGGGGTACAATGAGCAGTTCTTC.

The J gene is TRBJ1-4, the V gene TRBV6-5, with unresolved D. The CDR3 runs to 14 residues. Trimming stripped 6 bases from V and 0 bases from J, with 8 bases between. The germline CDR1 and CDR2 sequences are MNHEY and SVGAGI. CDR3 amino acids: CASRRETTNEKLFF. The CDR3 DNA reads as TGTGCCAGCAGGCGGGAGACAACTAATGAAAAACTGTTTTTT.

CDR3 DNA: TGTGCCAGCTCACCCTTGGGACAGGGCAACACTGAAGCTTTCTTT. This encodes CASSPLGQGNTEAFF. This sequence joins TRBV18 and TRBJ1-1; 9 nucleotides align to TRBD1. This CDR3 has 15 residues. V lost 3 bases and J lost 2; bases outside the gene matches: 4. Germline V gene sequence: CDR1 KGHSH, CDR2 LQKENI.

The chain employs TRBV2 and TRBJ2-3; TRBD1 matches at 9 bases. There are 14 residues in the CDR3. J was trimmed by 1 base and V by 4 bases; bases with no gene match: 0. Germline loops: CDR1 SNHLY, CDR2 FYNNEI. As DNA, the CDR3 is TGTGCCAGCAGTGGGGACAGGGGCACAGATACGCAGTATTTT. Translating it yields CASSGDRGTDTQYF.

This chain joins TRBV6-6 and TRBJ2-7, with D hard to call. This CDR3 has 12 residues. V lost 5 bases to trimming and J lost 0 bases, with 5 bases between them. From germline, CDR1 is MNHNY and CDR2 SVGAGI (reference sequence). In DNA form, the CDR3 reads TGTGCCAGCAGTCAGGTCTCCTACGAGCAGTACTTC. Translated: CASSQVSYEQYF.

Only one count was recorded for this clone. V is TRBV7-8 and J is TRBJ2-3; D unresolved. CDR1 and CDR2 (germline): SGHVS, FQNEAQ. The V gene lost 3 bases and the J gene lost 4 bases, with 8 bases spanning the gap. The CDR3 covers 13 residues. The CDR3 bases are TGTGCCAGCAGCTTCCAGGTCCCAGATACGCAGTATTTT. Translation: CASSFQVPDTQYF.

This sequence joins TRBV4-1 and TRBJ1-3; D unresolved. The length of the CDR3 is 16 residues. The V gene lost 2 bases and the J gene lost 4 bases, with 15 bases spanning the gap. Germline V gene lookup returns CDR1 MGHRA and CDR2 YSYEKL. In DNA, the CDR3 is TGCGCCAGCAGCCAAACGGAGGAGACCGTAGGAAACACCATATATTTT. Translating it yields CASSQTEETVGNTIYF.

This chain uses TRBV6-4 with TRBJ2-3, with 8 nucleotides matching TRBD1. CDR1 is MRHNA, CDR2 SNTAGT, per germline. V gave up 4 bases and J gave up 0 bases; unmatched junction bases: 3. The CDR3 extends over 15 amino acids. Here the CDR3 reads CASSVDRASTDTQYF. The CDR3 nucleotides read TGTGCCAGCAGTGTGGACAGGGCTAGCACAGATACGCAGTATTTT.

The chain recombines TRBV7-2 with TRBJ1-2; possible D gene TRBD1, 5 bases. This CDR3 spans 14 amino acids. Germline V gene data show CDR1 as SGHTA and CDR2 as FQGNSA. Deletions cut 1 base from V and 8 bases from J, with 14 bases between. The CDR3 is CASSLDRGSGGYTF. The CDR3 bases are TGTGCCAGCAGCTTAGACCGGGGGAGTGGCGGCTACACCTTC.

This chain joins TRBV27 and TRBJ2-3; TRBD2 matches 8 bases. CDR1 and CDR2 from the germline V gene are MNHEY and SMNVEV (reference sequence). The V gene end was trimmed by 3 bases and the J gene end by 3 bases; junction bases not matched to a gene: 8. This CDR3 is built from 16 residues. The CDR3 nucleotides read TGTGCCAGCAGTTTTATGGGCGGGAGGTCGACAGATACGCAGTATTTT. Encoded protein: CASSFMGGRSTDTQYF.

CDR3 nucleotides: TGTGCCAGCAGTTTTAGTAGCGGCCAGAAAGCTTTCTTT. Translated: CASSFSSGQKAFF. The V and J genes are TRBV7-3 and TRBJ1-1; the D is unclear. V was shortened by 6 bases and J by 9 bases, with 17 bases between the two germline ends. The CDR3 consists of 13 residues. Germline-derived CDR1 and CDR2 are SGHTA and FQGTGA. The full variable domain, in which reference TRBV7-3 and TRBJ1-1 provide the parts outside the CDR3, is GAGVSQTPSNKVTEKGKYVELRCDPISGHTALYWYRQSLGQGPEFLIYFQGTGAADDSGLPNDRFFAVRPEGSVSTLKIQRTERGDSAVYLCASSFSSGQKAFFGQGTRLTVV.

The CDR3 DNA reads as TGTGCCAGCGCCCCCGAGGCTAGCGGGGGAGAGACCCAGTACTTC. This gives the protein CASAPEASGGETQYF. The genes are TRBV9 and TRBJ2-5, with 10 bases aligning to TRBD2. Germline CDR1 reads SGDLS; CDR2 reads YYNGEE. V was clipped by 7 bases and J by 4 bases; unmatched bases: 10. The CDR3 totals 15 residues.

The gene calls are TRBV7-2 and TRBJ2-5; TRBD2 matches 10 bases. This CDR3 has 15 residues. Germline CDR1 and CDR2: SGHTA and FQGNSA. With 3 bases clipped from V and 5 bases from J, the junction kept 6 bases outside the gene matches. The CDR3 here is CASSLGAGGPETQYF. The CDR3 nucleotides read TGTGCCAGCAGCTTGGGAGCGGGGGGGCCGGAGACCCAGTACTTC. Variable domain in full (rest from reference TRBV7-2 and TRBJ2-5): GAGVSQSPSNKVTEKGKDVELRCDPISGHTALYWYRQSLGQGLEFLIYFQGNSAPDKSGLPSDRFSAERTGGSVSTLTIQRTQQEDSAVYLCASSLGAGGPETQYFGPGTRLLVL.